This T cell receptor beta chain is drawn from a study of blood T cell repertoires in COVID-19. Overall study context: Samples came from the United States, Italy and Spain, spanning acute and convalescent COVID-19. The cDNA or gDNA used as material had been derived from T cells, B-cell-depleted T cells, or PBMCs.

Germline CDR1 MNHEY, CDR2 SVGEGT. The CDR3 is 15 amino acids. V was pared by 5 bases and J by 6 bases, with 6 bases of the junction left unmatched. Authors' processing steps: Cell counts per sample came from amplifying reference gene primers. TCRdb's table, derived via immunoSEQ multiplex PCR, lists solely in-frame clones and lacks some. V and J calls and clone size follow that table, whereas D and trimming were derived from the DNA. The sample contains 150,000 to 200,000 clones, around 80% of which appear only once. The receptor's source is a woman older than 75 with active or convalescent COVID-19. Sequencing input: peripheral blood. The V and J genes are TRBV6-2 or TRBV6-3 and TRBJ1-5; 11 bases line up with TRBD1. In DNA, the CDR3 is TGTGCCAGCAGTCGCCGGACAGGGGGCGGTCAGCCCCAGCATTTT. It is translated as CASSRRTGGGQPQHF.